This T cell receptor (beta chain) was documented in a study of response to subunit inactivated influenza vaccine. Germline CDR1 and CDR2: LGHNA and YNFKEQ. V was trimmed by 2 bases and J by 0 bases, leaving 10 bases between them. There are 16 residues in the CDR3. A single record per CDR3 protein comes from TCRdb applying MiXCR to the RT-PCR reads. The sample records around 570,000 distinct CDR3 sequences, roughly 8.2% being singletons. In this sample, this clonotype turned up many times. The sequence was obtained from a man aged 45 to 75 who received an inactivated influenza vaccine. The rearrangement joins TRBV4-2 to TRBJ2-2; D is ambiguous. The source was PBMCs from blood, collected less than 30 months after vaccination. This CDR3 is CASSQLGRANTGELFF. As DNA, the CDR3 is TGTGCCAGCAGCCAACTGGGCCGCGCGAACACCGGGGAGCTGTTTTTT.